This passage covers 24 T cell receptor beta chains from one sample sequenced in a study of blood T cell dynamics during melanoma immunotherapy. Only in-frame clones appear in the TCRdb table, and some are missing; sequencing was by immunoSEQ multiplex PCR. This table has 17,000 or so clones, 83% appearing once. The sample's time point: pre-treatment baseline. Material: blood, obtained from a patient treated with checkpoint blockade. The receptor source for this set is a human donor with melanoma.

Comments on this clone: One junction end disagrees with the germline gene, perhaps due to a read error. The genes are TRBV5-6 and TRBJ2-7; possible D gene TRBD1, 6 bases. Germline V lookup: CDR1 SGHDT, CDR2 YYEEEE. The CDR3 has 12 residues. The CDR3 loop is CASSLFGTPDDF. In DNA form, the CDR3 reads TGTGCCAGCAGCTTGTTTGGGACACCAGATGACTTC.

The rearrangement uses TRBV7-2 and TRBJ2-1, with a possible D match to TRBD2 (6 bases). Germline CDR1 SGHTA, CDR2 FQGNSA. The CDR3 totals 15 residues. Trimming took 1 base from V and 7 from J, leaving 14 bases between them. CDR3 sequence (DNA): TGTGCCAGCAGCTTAGGGCTGACTAGAAGGAATGAGCAGTTCTTC. It codes for CASSLGLTRRNEQFF.

The V call is TRBV6-5, the J call TRBJ2-1; 11 positions match TRBD1. V was pared by 4 bases and J by 7 bases, with 9 bases of the junction left unmatched. CDR3 size: 16 residues. Per germline, CDR1 MNHEY and CDR2 SVGAGI. In DNA, the CDR3 is TGTGCCAGCAGTTGGAACGGACAGGGGGCGGGGAATGAGCAGTTCTTC. Its protein product is CASSWNGQGAGNEQFF.

This rearrangement joins TRBV7-2 to TRBJ2-5; 9 positions agree with TRBD1. The assigned J gene may be wrong: the sequence end matches TRBJ2-7 better. Germline CDR1 is SGHTA and CDR2 is FQGNSA. This CDR3 comprises 15 residues. CDR3 nucleotide sequence: TGTGCCAGCAGCAACAGGGGGCTCCCCTCCTACGAGCAGTACTTC. Translated, it gives CASSNRGLPSYEQYF.

As regards this clone: One end of the junction does not line up with germline, which may come from a read error. This chain links TRBV7-7 with TRBJ2-5; D may be TRBD2 (5 bases). Germline CDR1 reads SSHAT; CDR2 reads FNYEAQ (reference sequence). The CDR3 loop spans 15 amino acids. The CDR3 coding sequence is TGTGCTAGCAGCTTAGGGCAGCGGTACCAAGAGACCCAGTACTTC. It translates to CASSLGQRYQETQYF.

V gene TRBV7-2 combines with J gene TRBJ1-2; 7 bases line up with TRBD1. With 4 bases clipped from V and 8 bases from J, the junction kept 7 bases outside the gene matches. The CDR3 runs 13 residues. The germline gives CDR1 SGHTA, CDR2 FQGNSA. The DNA of the CDR3 is TGTGCCAGCAGCTCAGACAGGGCTCGAGGCTACACCTTC. Protein: CASSSDRARGYTF.

V gene TRBV5-6 combines with J gene TRBJ1-1, with D perhaps TRBD1 (6 bases). Between the trimmed V and J ends, which lost 5 bases and 5 bases, there was a span of 16 bases. Germline V CDR1 and CDR2: SGHDT, YYEEEE. This CDR3 contains 14 residues. The CDR3 loop reads CASSSSGAPTEAFF. The CDR3 nucleotides read TGTGCCAGCAGTAGCTCGGGGGCGCCGACTGAAGCTTTCTTT.

The chain recombines TRBV7-8 with TRBJ2-1; D tentatively fits TRBD1 or TRBD2 (5 bases each). Trimming shortened V by 5 bases and J by 8 bases, and 10 bases separated the two germline ends. The CDR3 sequence is 12 residues long. In germline, CDR1 is SGHVS, CDR2 FQNEAQ. The CDR3 DNA follows: TGTGCCAGCAGCCTCGGGACCGATGAGCAGTTCTTC. It encodes CASSLGTDEQFF. Full variable domain (outside the CDR3, taken from reference TRBV7-8 and TRBJ2-1): GAGVSQSPRYKVAKRGQDVALRCDPISGHVSLFWYQQALGQGPEFLTYFQNEAQLDKSGLPSDRFFAERPEGSVSTLKIQRTQQEDSAVYLCASSLGTDEQFFGPGTRLTVL.

This chain links TRBV14 with TRBJ2-2, with 8 bases lining up with TRBD1. Losses at the gene ends were 4 bases for V and 1 base for J; bases not matched to a gene: 5. The CDR3 contains 16 residues. Germline values: CDR1 SGHDN, CDR2 FVKESK. This CDR3 reads CASSRRTGLNTGELFF. CDR3 coding DNA: TGTGCCAGCAGCCGCCGGACAGGGTTGAACACCGGGGAGCTGTTTTTT. The variable domain in full, with the rest retrieved from reference TRBV14 and TRBJ2-2, is EAGVTQFPSHSVIEKGQTVTLRCDPISGHDNLYWYRRVMGKEIKFLLHFVKESKQDESGMPNNRFLAERTGGTYSTLKVQPAELEDSGVYFCASSRRTGLNTGELFFGEGSRLTVL.

The genes are TRBV27 and TRBJ2-1, with 7 bases lining up with TRBD2. CDR1 is MNHEY and CDR2 is SMNVEV in the germline V gene (reference sequence). CDR3 length: 16 amino acids. V shed 3 bases, J shed 9 bases, and the junction held 14 bases outside the gene matches. Here the CDR3 DNA reads TGTGCCAGCAGTTTGGACCCTAGCGGACTGCGCACTGAGCAGTTCTTC. Translated, it gives CASSLDPSGLRTEQFF.

The chain is built from TRBV11-3 and TRBJ2-6; D is possibly TRBD1 (6 bases). V was clipped by 3 bases and J by 0 bases, with 12 bases between them. Germline CDR1 and CDR2: SGHNT and YENEEA. The CDR3 loop spans 17 amino acids. This CDR3 is CASSFWGRPSGANVLTF. In nucleotides, the CDR3 is TGTGCCAGCAGCTTTTGGGGGCGACCCTCTGGGGCCAACGTCCTGACTTTC.

The chain uses TRBV9 and TRBJ1-5, with D possibly TRBD1 on 6 matching bases. V dropped 0 bases and J dropped 5 bases, with 9 bases sitting between them. This CDR3 spans 14 amino acids. The germline CDR1 and CDR2 sequences are SGDLS and YYNGEE. CDR3 protein: CASSVGDTDQPQHF. The CDR3 DNA is TGTGCCAGCAGCGTAGGGGACACCGATCAGCCCCAGCATTTT.

The chain has TRBV6-1 and TRBJ1-5, with D perhaps TRBD1 (5 bases). V was cut by 9 bases and J by 5 bases, with 14 bases left in between. Germline CDR1 is MNHNS and CDR2 is SASEGT. There are 13 residues in the CDR3. This chain's CDR3 is CASSGRSDQPQHF. Written as DNA, the CDR3 is TGTGCCAGTTCAGGGCGGTCCGATCAGCCCCAGCATTTT.

This clone was detected only a few times. CDR3 region: CASSYGQNYGYTF. CDR3 in DNA: TGTGCCAGCAGCTATGGACAAAACTATGGCTACACCTTC. The genes are TRBV7-9 and TRBJ1-2; perhaps TRBD1 as D (5 bases). The CDR3 has 13 residues. V lost 4 bases to trimming and J lost 2 bases, with 8 bases between them. In germline, CDR1 is SEHNR, CDR2 FQNEAQ (reference sequence).

This chain uses TRBV30 with TRBJ2-5, with 15 bases that match TRBD2. This CDR3 has 15 amino acids. From germline, CDR1 is GTSNPN and CDR2 SVGIG (reference sequence). The trim removed 2 bases at V and 4 bases at J, leaving 2 bases unmatched. This CDR3 reads CAWSTGLAGGETQYF. For the CDR3, the DNA is TGTGCCTGGAGTACGGGACTAGCGGGAGGAGAGACCCAGTACTTC.

The CDR3, as DNA: TGCGCCAGCAGCCAAATGGCCCCCGGCACAGATACGCAGTATTTT. Amino acids: CASSQMAPGTDTQYF. This sequence joins TRBV5-1 and TRBJ2-3, with unresolved D. Trimming removed 4 bases at V and 1 base at J, with 13 bases between. CDR1 SGHRS and CDR2 YFSETQ come from the germline V gene. This CDR3 has 15 residues.

The chain is built from TRBV19 and TRBJ2-7; 14 bases map to TRBD2. V dropped 3 bases and J dropped 4; count of bases not matched to a gene: 11. CDR1 is LNHDA and CDR2 is SQIVND in the germline V gene (reference sequence). The CDR3 is made up of 18 amino acids. The CDR3, as DNA: TGTGCCAGTAGTATTATGGGGACTAGCGGGAGCCATGGGTACGAGCAGTACTTC. This codes for CASSIMGTSGSHGYEQYF.

J is TRBJ2-4 and V is TRBV9, with 13 bases matching TRBD2. This CDR3 region has 14 residues. Germline V gives CDR1 SGDLS, CDR2 YYNGEE. The V and J ends lost 6 bases and 8 bases, in that order; junction bases with no gene match: 5. CDR3: CASTSGLAGHIQYF. The CDR3 bases are TGTGCCAGCACCTCGGGACTAGCGGGACACATTCAGTACTTC.

The gene calls are TRBV19 and TRBJ1-1; 8 positions agree with TRBD1. The J segment lost 9 bases and the V segment lost 6 bases, leaving 12 bases of the junction unmatched. CDR1 LNHDA and CDR2 SQIVND come from the germline V gene (reference sequence). The CDR3 extends over 14 amino acids. In DNA, the CDR3 is TGTGCCAGTAGACCAACAGGACAGGGCGGGCAAGCTTTCTTT. Encoded protein: CASRPTGQGGQAFF.

This clone was picked up one time. V gene TRBV23-1 combines with J gene TRBJ2-5; TRBD1 matches at 10 bases. TRBV23-1 is recorded as an ORF, its role being uncertain. The CDR3 loop spans 15 amino acids. The trim removed 1 base at V and 5 bases at J, leaving 4 bases unmatched. CDR3 amino acids: CASSQYWTGGETQYF. The CDR3, as DNA: TGCGCCAGCAGTCAATATTGGACAGGGGGTGAGACCCAGTACTTC.

CDR3 bases: TGTGCCAGCAGTGCCTCCCCTGGGACCGGGGAGCTGTTTTTT. It translates to CASSASPGTGELFF. V is TRBV6-4 and J is TRBJ2-2; D is ambiguous. The CDR3 runs 14 residues. CDR1 is MRHNA and CDR2 is SNTAGT in the germline V gene. V was clipped by 4 bases and J by 5 bases, with 11 bases between them.

This clone came up a few times. The genes are TRBV7-9 and TRBJ2-7, with 9 bases identical to TRBD1. The CDR3 consists of 14 residues. With 3 bases clipped from V and 6 bases from J, the junction kept 6 bases outside the gene matches. Looked up from germline, CDR1 is SEHNR and CDR2 is FQNEAQ (reference sequence). In DNA form, the CDR3 reads TGTGCCAGCAGCTTTACAGGGGGCGAAGGCGAGCAGTACTTC. Protein product: CASSFTGGEGEQYF.

This clone has a handful of counts. The chain combines TRBV7-2 with TRBJ2-7, with TRBD2 matching over 8 bases. Unmatched junction bases numbered 10, after V lost 6 bases and J lost 3 bases. Germline V gene lookup returns CDR1 SGHTA and CDR2 FQGNSA. The CDR3 runs 15 residues. CDR3 sequence: CASSLSGKPLYEQYF. The CDR3 DNA follows: TGTGCCAGCAGTCTTAGCGGGAAACCCCTCTACGAGCAGTACTTC.

V and J are TRBV10-3 and TRBJ2-5, with D possibly being TRBD2 (5 bases). This CDR3 is built from 14 residues. Germline CDR1 and CDR2: ENHRY and SYGVKD. Trimming cost V 6 bases and J 5 bases, with 16 bases left between them. The CDR3 loop reads CAIRRGLSQETQYF. DNA of the CDR3: TGTGCCATCAGAAGAGGACTCTCTCAGGAGACCCAGTACTTC.